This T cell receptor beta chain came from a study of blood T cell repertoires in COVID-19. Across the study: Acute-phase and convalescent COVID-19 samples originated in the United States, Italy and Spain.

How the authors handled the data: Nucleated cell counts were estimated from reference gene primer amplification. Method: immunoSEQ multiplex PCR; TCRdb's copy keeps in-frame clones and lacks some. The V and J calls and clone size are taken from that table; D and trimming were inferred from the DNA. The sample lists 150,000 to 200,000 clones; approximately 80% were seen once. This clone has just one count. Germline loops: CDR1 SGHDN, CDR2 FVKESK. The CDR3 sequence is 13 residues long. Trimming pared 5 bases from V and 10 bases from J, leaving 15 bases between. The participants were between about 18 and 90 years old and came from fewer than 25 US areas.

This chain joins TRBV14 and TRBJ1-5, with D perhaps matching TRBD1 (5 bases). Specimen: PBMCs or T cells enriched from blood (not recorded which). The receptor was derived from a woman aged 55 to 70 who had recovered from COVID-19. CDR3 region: CASSAGQKSPQHF. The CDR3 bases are TGTGCCAGCAGCGCAGGGCAGAAGAGCCCCCAGCATTTT. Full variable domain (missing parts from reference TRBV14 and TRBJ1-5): EAGVTQFPSHSVIEKGQTVTLRCDPISGHDNLYWYRRVMGKEIKFLLHFVKESKQDESGMPNNRFLAERTGGTYSTLKVQPAELEDSGVYFCASSAGQKSPQHFGDGTRLSIL.